The rows below give T cell receptor beta chains drawn from one sample of a study of T cell responses to AZD1222 COVID-19 vaccine. The method was immunoSEQ multiplex PCR; TCRdb's version includes in-frame clones alone and lacks a portion of them. The table includes tens of thousands of clones, roughly 90% detected once. The sample in question was peripheral blood, obtained on day 0 of MenACWY control vaccination. These receptors all stem from an adult in good health. Both conserved end residues are part of each CDR3. The order of the fields is D gene, clone size, V gene, J gene, CDR3 DNA, CDR3 protein. The D gene is left open where the match is weak. Clone size is not always given. Where it is, it says once, few, many or a class for expanded clones.

>NA|NA|TRBV5-1|TRBJ1-5
TGCGCCAGCAGCTTGGGGGACTCAGTCAGCAATCAGCCCCAGCATTTT
CASSLGDSVSNQPQHF
>TRBD1|NA|TRBV10-2|TRBJ1-2
TGCGCCAGCAGTGAACAGGGGTCATACTTTTATGGCTACACCTTC
CASSEQGSYFYGYTF
>NA|NA|TRBV15|TRBJ1-2
TGTGCCACCAGCAGAGATCTAGGACACCAGCGGGGCTACACCTTC
CATSRDLGHQRGYTF
>NA|NA|TRBV5-1|TRBJ1-2
TGCGCCAGCAGCGCCACAGGGAACTATGGCTACACCTTC
CASSATGNYGYTF
>TRBD1|NA|TRBV11-3|TRBJ1-3
TGTGCCAGCAGCTTAAACCTGAAGGACAGGGGGCCATCCGGAAACACCATATATTTT
CASSLNLKDRGPSGNTIYF
>NA|NA|TRBV9|TRBJ1-5
TGTGCCAGCAGCGTGGCAGCCAACCGCGAGGGGCCCCAGCATTTT
CASSVAANREGPQHF
>TRBD2|NA|TRBV4-1|TRBJ2-3
TGCGCCAGCAGCCACGAGGGACTAGACACAGATACGCAGTATTTT
CASSHEGLDTDTQYF
>NA|once|TRBV6-1|TRBJ2-7
TGTGCCAGCAGTGAAGGAGGCTGGACGGGACAGTACTTC
CASSEGGWTGQYF
>NA|NA|TRBV6-2/TRBV6-3|TRBJ1-2
TGTGCCAGCAGTTACTCGCCAGGGGCGGGCTACACCTTC
CASSYSPGAGYTF
>NA|NA|TRBV7-2|TRBJ1-3
TGTGCCAGCAGCCCCATTGCAGGCTCTGGAAACACCATATATTTT
CASSPIAGSGNTIYF
>NA|NA|TRBV9|TRBJ2-1
TGTGCCAGCAGCTTGAGGGGTAACTCTTACAATGAGCAGTTCTTC
CASSLRGNSYNEQFF
>NA|NA|TRBV7-9|TRBJ1-4
TGTGCCAGCAGCCGAGCTACAGGGTTTGAAAAACTGTTTTTT
CASSRATGFEKLFF
>TRBD1|once|TRBV19|TRBJ1-1
TGTGCCAGCACAGGGGTTCTGGGCACTGAAGCTTTCTTT
CASTGVLGTEAFF
>TRBD2|NA|TRBV4-2|TRBJ2-1
TGTGCCAGCAGCCTCTTAGCGGGGGCATACAATGAGCAGTTCTTC
CASSLLAGAYNEQFF
>TRBD2|NA|TRBV18|TRBJ2-1
TGTGCCAGCTCACCAGGAGCGGGGGGCAACAATGAGCAGTTCTTC
CASSPGAGGNNEQFF
>NA|NA|TRBV24-1|TRBJ1-2
TGTGCCACCAGTGACTACGAACAAGGCGATGGCTACACCTTC
CATSDYEQGDGYTF
>NA|NA|TRBV9|TRBJ2-2
TGTGCCAGCAGCGTAGAACAGAACACCGGGGAGCTGTTTTTT
CASSVEQNTGELFF
>NA|NA|TRBV4-1|TRBJ1-3
TGCGCCAGCAGCCAAGAGTACGGGGGAGTCGGTGGAAACACCATATATTTT
CASSQEYGGVGGNTIYF
>NA|NA|TRBV12-5|TRBJ2-7
TGTGCTAGTGGTTTAGGTCCCCAGCAGGGGCAGTACTTC
CASGLGPQQGQYF
>TRBD1|NA|TRBV28|TRBJ1-5
TGTGCCAGCAGTCCCGAGACAGGGGCGTTAGATCAGCCCCAGCATTTT
CASSPETGALDQPQHF
>NA|NA|TRBV11-3|TRBJ2-1
TGTGCCAGCAGCTTGGGCATTCACAGCAATGAGCAGTTCTTC
CASSLGIHSNEQFF
>NA|NA|TRBV6-5|TRBJ1-1
TGTGCCAGCCGGGGAACACTCCCCCGGAACACTGAAGCTTTCTTT
CASRGTLPRNTEAFF
>NA|NA|TRBV10-2|TRBJ1-3
TGCGCCAGCAGTGAAGGGGGAAGTGCCATATATTTT
CASSEGGSAIYF
>NA|NA|TRBV3-1/TRBV3-2|TRBJ1-4
TGTGCCAGCAGCCAAGAGCGGAATCGGTCGGGTGCAGGGAGTCGGGATGAAAAACTGTTTTTT
CASSQERNRSGAGSRDEKLFF
>NA|NA|TRBV7-2|TRBJ2-5
TGTGCCAGCAGCTTAGGCGGGGGCGGAGAGACCCAGTACTTC
CASSLGGGGETQYF
>NA|NA|TRBV12-3/TRBV12-4|TRBJ2-3
TGTGCCAGCAGTTTCGCCCGCACAGATACGCAGTATTTT
CASSFARTDTQYF
>TRBD1|NA|TRBV27|TRBJ1-4
TGTGCCAGCAGTTCCAGGGGGCGGGGTAATGAAAAACTGTTTTTT
CASSSRGRGNEKLFF
>TRBD2|NA|TRBV18|TRBJ2-1
TGTGCCAGCCTCCGGGGGGGCTCAAATGAGCAGTTCTTC
CASLRGGSNEQFF
>NA|NA|TRBV19|TRBJ2-4
TGTGCCAGTAGCTGGGGGCCCAAAAACATTCAGTACTTC
CASSWGPKNIQYF
>NA|NA|TRBV3-1/TRBV3-2|TRBJ1-2
TGTGCCAGCAGCCAAGACAGAAGTGGCTACACCTTC
CASSQDRSGYTF
>TRBD2|NA|TRBV11-3|TRBJ2-1
TGTGCCAGCAGCTTATTCCTAGCGGGGAGCTACAATGAGCAGTTCTTC
CASSLFLAGSYNEQFF
>TRBD1|NA|TRBV27|TRBJ2-2
TGTGCCAGCAGCGACCAGGGGGTGGCCGGGGAGCTGTTTTTT
CASSDQGVAGELFF
>NA|NA|TRBV6-2/TRBV6-3|TRBJ2-3
TGTGCCAGCAGTTACTCGGGATGGACAGATACGCAGTATTTT
CASSYSGWTDTQYF
>TRBD1|NA|TRBV4-3|TRBJ1-2
TGCGCCAGCAGCCCCTCAAGGGGGCTTGGCTACACCTTC
CASSPSRGLGYTF
>NA|NA|TRBV7-2|TRBJ2-3
TGTGCCAGCAGCCCCCCCAGCACAGATACGCAGTATTTT
CASSPPSTDTQYF
>TRBD1|NA|TRBV7-9|TRBJ2-2
TGTGCCAGCAGCCCCCTTACCACAGGGGACACCGGGGAGCTGTTTTTT
CASSPLTTGDTGELFF
>NA|NA|TRBV19|TRBJ2-3
TGTGCCAGTAGTATAGGACTAAGTCCAGATACGCAGTATTTT
CASSIGLSPDTQYF
>NA|few|TRBV18|TRBJ1-3
TGTGCCAGCTCACCAACAGGGAGCTCTGGAAACACCATATATTTT
CASSPTGSSGNTIYF
>NA|NA|TRBV30|TRBJ1-5
TGTGCCTGGAGCCCCGGTTGGATCAATCAGCCCCAGCATTTT
CAWSPGWINQPQHF
>NA|NA|TRBV15|TRBJ1-5
TGTGCCACCAGCAGTAGACGAGTACAGCCCCAGCATTTT
CATSSRRVQPQHF
>TRBD1|NA|TRBV28|TRBJ1-5
TGTGCCAGCAGCCCGGGACAGGGCAATCAGCCCCAGCATTTT
CASSPGQGNQPQHF
>NA|NA|TRBV3-1/TRBV3-2|TRBJ2-1
TGTGCCAGCAGCCAAGATTCGGGAGCCTCCTACAATGAGCAGTTCTTC
CASSQDSGASYNEQFF
>NA|NA|TRBV19|TRBJ1-5
TGTGCCAGCAAACAGTTACTGGAGCAGGGAGGGCAGCCCCAGCATTTT
CASKQLLEQGGQPQHF
>TRBD1|NA|TRBV4-1|TRBJ1-1
TGCGCCAGCAGCTACTACAGGGGGTTCACTGAAGCTTTCTTT
CASSYYRGFTEAFF
>NA|NA|TRBV27|TRBJ1-2
TGTGCCAGCAGTTTATTGGCCAATCGAGACGGCTACACCTTC
CASSLLANRDGYTF
>NA|few|TRBV2|TRBJ1-2
TGTGCCAGCAGTGAATTCCAGGGCCAGGGCTACACCTTC
CASSEFQGQGYTF
>NA|NA|TRBV3-1/TRBV3-2|TRBJ2-7
TGTGCCAGCAGCCAAGGATTGGTCGGGGGCTACGAGCAGTACTTC
CASSQGLVGGYEQYF
>TRBD1|NA|TRBV19|TRBJ2-4
TGTGCCAGTAGTACCTTGACAGGGATCTGGGCGAACATTCAGTACTTC
CASSTLTGIWANIQYF
>NA|NA|TRBV12-3/TRBV12-4|TRBJ2-7
TGTGCCAGCAGTTTAGGGCGCGAGCAGTACTTC
CASSLGREQYF
>TRBD1|NA|TRBV7-8|TRBJ1-1
TGTGCCAGCAGCTATACAGGGGTTACTGAAGCTTTCTTT
CASSYTGVTEAFF
>NA|few|TRBV10-3|TRBJ2-2
TGTGCCATCAGTGAGTCGACCTACACCGGGGAGCTGTTTTTT
CAISESTYTGELFF
>NA|few|TRBV7-3|TRBJ1-4
TGTGCCAGCAGCTACAAAAACGGAGACTTTGGGACTAATGAAAAACTGTTTTTT
CASSYKNGDFGTNEKLFF
>TRBD2|NA|TRBV9|TRBJ2-5
TGTGCCAGCAGTGGGACTAGCGGGGGGGCTTTGACCCAGTACTTC
CASSGTSGGALTQYF
>NA|NA|TRBV7-9|TRBJ2-7
TGTGCCAGCAGCTTTTCGGGCCTCTACGAGCAGTACTTC
CASSFSGLYEQYF
>NA|NA|TRBV3-1/TRBV3-2|TRBJ1-1
TGTGCCAGCAGCCAAGACTTGGGGAACACTGAAGCTTTCTTT
CASSQDLGNTEAFF
>TRBD1|NA|TRBV18|TRBJ2-1
TGTGCCAGCTCACCACCGAGCGACAGGGGGTCCAATGAGCAGTTCTTC
CASSPPSDRGSNEQFF
>TRBD1|once|TRBV5-8|TRBJ2-7
TGTGCCAGCTTCGAACAGGGGGTCGACTACGAGCAGTACTTC
CASFEQGVDYEQYF